This T cell receptor beta chain was observed in a study of T cells in localized non-small cell lung cancer. General study findings and limits: Sequencing, confined to only one tumor region, leaves heterogeneity possible. A median around 55 of the top 100 tumor clones appeared in adjacent lung. Uninvolved adjacent lung showed higher T cell clonality than tumor.

TCRdb's copy holds only in-frame clones and misses some; the assay was immunoSEQ multiplex PCR. The sample lists roughly 89,000 clones; more than 75% were seen once. This CDR3 comprises 14 residues. Trimming removed 2 bases at V and 0 bases at J, with 8 bases between. Per germline, CDR1 SGHRS and CDR2 YFSETQ. Points on this clone: Antigen: not known.

The sample was PBMCs, taken before any cancer treatment. This chain uses TRBV5-1 with TRBJ1-1; D ambiguous. The TCR originated in a woman aged 40 to 75 with stage II squamous cell lung carcinoma. The CDR3 reads CASSFGTMNTEAFF. DNA of the CDR3: TGCGCCAGCAGCTTTGGAACCATGAACACTGAAGCTTTCTTT. Full variable domain (missing parts from reference TRBV5-1 and TRBJ1-1): KAGVTQTPRYLIKTRGQQVTLSCSPISGHRSVSWYQQTPGQGLQFLFEYFSETQRNKGNFPGRFSGRQFSNSRSEMNVSTLELGDSALYLCASSFGTMNTEAFFGQGTRLTVV.